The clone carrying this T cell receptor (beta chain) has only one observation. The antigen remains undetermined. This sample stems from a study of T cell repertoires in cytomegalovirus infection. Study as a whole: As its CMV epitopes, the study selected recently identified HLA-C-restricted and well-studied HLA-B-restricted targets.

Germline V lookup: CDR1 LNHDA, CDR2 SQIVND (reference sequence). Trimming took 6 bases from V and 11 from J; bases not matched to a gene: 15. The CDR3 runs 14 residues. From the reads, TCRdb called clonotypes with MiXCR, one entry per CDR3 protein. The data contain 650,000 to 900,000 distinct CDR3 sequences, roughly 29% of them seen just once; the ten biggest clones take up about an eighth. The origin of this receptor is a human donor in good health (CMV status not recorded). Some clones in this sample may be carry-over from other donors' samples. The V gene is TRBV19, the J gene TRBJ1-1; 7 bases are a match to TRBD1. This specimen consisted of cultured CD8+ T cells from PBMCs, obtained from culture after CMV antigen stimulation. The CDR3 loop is CASRVLRQGRVAFF. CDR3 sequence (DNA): TGTGCCAGTAGGGTTCTTCGACAGGGAAGAGTGGCTTTCTTT.